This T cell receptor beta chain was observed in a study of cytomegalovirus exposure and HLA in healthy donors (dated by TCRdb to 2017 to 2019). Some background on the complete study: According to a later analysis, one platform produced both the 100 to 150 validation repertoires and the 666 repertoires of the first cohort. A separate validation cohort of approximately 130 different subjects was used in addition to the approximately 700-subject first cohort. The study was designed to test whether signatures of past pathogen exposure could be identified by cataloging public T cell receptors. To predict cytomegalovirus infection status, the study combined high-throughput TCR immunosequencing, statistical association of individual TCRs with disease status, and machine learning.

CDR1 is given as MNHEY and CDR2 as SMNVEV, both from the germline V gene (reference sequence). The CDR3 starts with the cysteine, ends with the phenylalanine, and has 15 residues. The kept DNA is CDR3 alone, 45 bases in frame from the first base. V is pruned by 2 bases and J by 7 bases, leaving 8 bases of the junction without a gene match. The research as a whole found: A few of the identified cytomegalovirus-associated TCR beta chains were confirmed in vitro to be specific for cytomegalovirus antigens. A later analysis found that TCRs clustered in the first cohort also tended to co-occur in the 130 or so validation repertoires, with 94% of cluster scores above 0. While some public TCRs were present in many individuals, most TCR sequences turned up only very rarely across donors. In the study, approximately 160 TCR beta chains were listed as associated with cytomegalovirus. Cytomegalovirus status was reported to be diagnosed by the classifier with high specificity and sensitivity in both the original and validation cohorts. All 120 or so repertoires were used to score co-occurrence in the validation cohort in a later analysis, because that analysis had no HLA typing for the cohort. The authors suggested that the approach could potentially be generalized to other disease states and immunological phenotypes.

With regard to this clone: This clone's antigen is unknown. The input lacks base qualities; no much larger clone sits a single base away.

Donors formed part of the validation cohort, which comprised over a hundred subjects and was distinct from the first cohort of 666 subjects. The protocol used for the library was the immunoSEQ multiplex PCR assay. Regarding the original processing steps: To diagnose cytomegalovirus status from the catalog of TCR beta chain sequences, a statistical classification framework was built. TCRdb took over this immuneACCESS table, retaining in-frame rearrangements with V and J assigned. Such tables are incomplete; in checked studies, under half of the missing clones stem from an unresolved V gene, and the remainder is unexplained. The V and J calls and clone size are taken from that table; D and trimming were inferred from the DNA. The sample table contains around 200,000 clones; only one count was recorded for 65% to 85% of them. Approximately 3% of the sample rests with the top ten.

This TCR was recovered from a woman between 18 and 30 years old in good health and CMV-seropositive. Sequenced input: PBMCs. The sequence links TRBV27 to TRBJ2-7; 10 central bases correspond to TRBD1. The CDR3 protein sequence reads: CASSLVGTGVGEQYF. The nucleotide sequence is TGTGCCAGCAGTTTAGTAGGGACAGGGGTCGGGGAGCAGTACTTC.